This T cell receptor (beta chain) was retrieved from a study of T-cell reconstitution after alpha-beta-depleted transplantation in children. In this sample, this clonotype turned up many times. Its specificity is unknown. Preparation of the TCRbeta library used unique molecular identifiers. TCRdb independently ran MiXCR on the PCR reads; one entry per CDR3 protein. This table holds 600,000 to 700,000 distinct CDR3 sequences, roughly 14% found once. Overall study results and limits: The study reportedly traced alpha-beta T cells about two months after transplant to several hundred expanded graft clones. Among T cells one year after transplant, newly produced cells accounted for most counts and diversity. TCRbeta diversity was high at day 60 in some patients (a result of surviving recipient T cells and thymic progenitors).

There are 18 residues in the CDR3. The V gene's germline CDR1 is MNHEY and CDR2 SVGAGI. V was cut by 1 base and J by 0 bases, with 16 bases left in between. This sequence originates from a girl aged 2 to 10 with congenital amegakaryocytic thrombocytopenia, due to receive a stem cell transplant. The sequenced sample was PBMCs, obtained before TCRalphabeta/CD19-depleted stem cell transplant. The V gene is TRBV6-5, the J gene TRBJ2-1; maybe TRBD2 (5 bases). The CDR3 coding sequence is TGTGCCAGCAGTTACTACTCTGTGCGGGCCAGCTCCTACAATGAGCAGTTCTTC. As protein: CASSYYSVRASSYNEQFF.